The rows below give T cell receptor beta chains drawn from one sample of a study of blood T cell repertoires in COVID-19. Only in-frame clones appear in the TCRdb table, and some are missing; sequencing was by immunoSEQ multiplex PCR. There are fewer than 200,000 clones in the sample; less than 85% occur only once, and roughly 12% lies in the top ten. Sequenced input: PBMCs or T cells enriched from blood (not recorded which). The origin of the receptors is a man aged 45-65 years who had recovered from COVID-19. The CDR3 runs from the conserved cysteine through the conserved F or W. Fields, in order: V gene, D gene, clone size, J gene, CDR3 protein, CDR3 DNA. The D gene is left open where the match is weak. Clone size, where shown, is once, few, many, or a class for clones that have expanded.

v_gene: TRBV6-6
d_gene: TRBD2
abundance: NA
j_gene: TRBJ2-3
CDR3aa: CASSRRTSGGASDTQYF
CDR3nt: TGTGCCAGCAGTCGGAGGACTAGCGGGGGGGCCTCAGATACGCAGTATTTT

v_gene: TRBV11-2
d_gene: TRBD1
abundance: NA
j_gene: TRBJ2-2
CDR3aa: CASSIGDRGDTGELFF
CDR3nt: TGTGCCAGCAGCATAGGGGACAGGGGGGACACCGGGGAGCTGTTTTTT

v_gene: TRBV18
d_gene: NA
abundance: NA
j_gene: TRBJ1-4
CDR3aa: CASHTGAGDSEKLFF
CDR3nt: TGTGCCAGCCACACCGGTGCGGGGGATAGCGAAAAACTGTTTTTT

v_gene: TRBV5-1
d_gene: NA
abundance: few
j_gene: TRBJ2-6
CDR3aa: CASSRSQDSGANVLTF
CDR3nt: TGCGCCAGCAGCCGTTCCCAGGACTCTGGGGCCAACGTCCTGACTTTC

v_gene: TRBV6-5
d_gene: NA
abundance: NA
j_gene: TRBJ2-6
CDR3aa: CASTLQAVLTF
CDR3nt: TGTGCCAGCACCCTCCAGGCCGTCCTGACTTTC

v_gene: TRBV29-1
d_gene: TRBD2
abundance: NA
j_gene: TRBJ2-2
CDR3aa: CSAGLAGSGELFF
CDR3nt: TGCAGCGCCGGACTAGCGGGCTCCGGGGAGCTGTTTTTT

v_gene: TRBV19
d_gene: TRBD1
abundance: NA
j_gene: TRBJ1-3
CDR3aa: CASSADRSSGNTIYF
CDR3nt: TGTGCCAGTAGTGCGGACAGGAGCTCTGGAAACACCATATATTTT

v_gene: TRBV18
d_gene: TRBD1
abundance: NA
j_gene: TRBJ1-4
CDR3aa: CASSLGTVTTNEKLFF
CDR3nt: TGTGCCAGCTCACTCGGGACAGTCACGACTAATGAAAAACTGTTTTTT

v_gene: TRBV5-6
d_gene: TRBD2
abundance: NA
j_gene: TRBJ2-3
CDR3aa: CASSLLGGGGRTDTQYF
CDR3nt: TGTGCCAGCAGCCTCCTGGGGGGGGGAGGTAGAACAGATACGCAGTATTTT

v_gene: TRBV19
d_gene: TRBD1
abundance: once
j_gene: TRBJ2-1
CDR3aa: CASSIGTGDSYNEQFF
CDR3nt: TGTGCCAGTAGTATAGGAACAGGGGACTCCTACAATGAGCAGTTCTTC

v_gene: TRBV6-5
d_gene: NA
abundance: once
j_gene: TRBJ2-7
CDR3aa: CASAGLLPAQYF
CDR3nt: TGTGCCAGCGCGGGACTCCTCCCAGCGCAGTACTTC

v_gene: TRBV2
d_gene: TRBD1
abundance: once
j_gene: TRBJ1-4
CDR3aa: CASIGETGGGKLFF
CDR3nt: TGTGCCAGCATTGGTGAGACAGGGGGCGGAAAACTGTTTTTT

v_gene: TRBV5-1
d_gene: NA
abundance: NA
j_gene: TRBJ1-1
CDR3aa: CASSDVKRRGSLEAFF
CDR3nt: TGCGCCAGCAGCGACGTCAAACGGCGGGGCAGTCTTGAAGCTTTCTTT

v_gene: TRBV5-4
d_gene: NA
abundance: NA
j_gene: TRBJ2-7
CDR3aa: CASSLRQAQWYEQYF
CDR3nt: TGTGCCAGCAGCTTGCGACAGGCCCAATGGTACGAGCAGTACTTC

v_gene: TRBV18
d_gene: TRBD1
abundance: few
j_gene: TRBJ1-2
CDR3aa: CASSPDRGNYGYTF
CDR3nt: TGTGCCAGCTCACCGGACAGGGGGAACTATGGCTACACCTTC

v_gene: TRBV5-1
d_gene: TRBD2
abundance: NA
j_gene: TRBJ2-5
CDR3aa: CASSLAGTSGTYQETQYF
CDR3nt: TGCGCCAGCAGCTTGGCCGGGACTAGCGGGACCTACCAAGAGACCCAGTACTTC

v_gene: TRBV3-1/TRBV3-2
d_gene: TRBD1
abundance: NA
j_gene: TRBJ2-6
CDR3aa: CASSPRQGPSGANVLTF
CDR3nt: TGTGCCAGCAGTCCCCGACAGGGGCCCTCTGGGGCCAACGTCCTGACTTTC

v_gene: TRBV6-5
d_gene: NA
abundance: NA
j_gene: TRBJ1-5
CDR3aa: CASNVREGNQPQHF
CDR3nt: TGTGCCAGCAACGTCAGGGAAGGCAATCAGCCCCAGCATTTT

v_gene: TRBV24-1
d_gene: NA
abundance: NA
j_gene: TRBJ2-5
CDR3aa: CATSDPATGLTETQYF
CDR3nt: TGTGCCACCAGTGACCCGGCGACAGGCCTAACGGAGACCCAGTACTTC

v_gene: TRBV3-1/TRBV3-2
d_gene: TRBD1
abundance: NA
j_gene: TRBJ2-7
CDR3aa: CASSRDRSYEQYF
CDR3nt: TGTGCCAGCAGCCGGGACAGGTCTTACGAGCAGTACTTC

v_gene: TRBV6-6
d_gene: NA
abundance: once
j_gene: TRBJ1-2
CDR3aa: CASSLGGTNYGYTF
CDR3nt: TGTGCCAGCAGTTTAGGCGGTACTAACTATGGCTACACCTTC

v_gene: TRBV1
d_gene: NA
abundance: NA
j_gene: TRBJ2-3
CDR3aa: CTSSQGPWGLTDTQYF
CDR3nt: TGCACCAGCAGCCAAGGCCCCTGGGGCCTCACAGATACGCAGTATTTT

v_gene: TRBV7-9
d_gene: TRBD2
abundance: NA
j_gene: TRBJ2-7
CDR3aa: CASSLDGGAGYEQYF
CDR3nt: TGTGCCAGCAGCTTAGACGGGGGGGCCGGTTACGAGCAGTACTTC

v_gene: TRBV25-1
d_gene: NA
abundance: NA
j_gene: TRBJ1-1
CDR3aa: CASSESRRGRSFF
CDR3nt: TGTGCCAGCAGTGAATCCCGACGGGGGAGGTCTTTCTTT

v_gene: TRBV19
d_gene: NA
abundance: NA
j_gene: TRBJ1-1
CDR3aa: CASSIRWGTSKKKAFF
CDR3nt: TGTGCCAGTAGTATCCGTTGGGGGACATCGAAGAAGAAAGCTTTCTTT

v_gene: TRBV5-6
d_gene: TRBD1
abundance: NA
j_gene: TRBJ1-4
CDR3aa: CASSLPGTGEKLFF
CDR3nt: TGTGCCAGCAGCTTGCCTGGGACAGGTGAAAAACTGTTTTTT

v_gene: TRBV7-6
d_gene: NA
abundance: NA
j_gene: TRBJ2-2
CDR3aa: CASSLGATGELFF
CDR3nt: TGTGCCAGCAGCTTAGGGGCCACCGGGGAGCTGTTTTTT

v_gene: TRBV2
d_gene: TRBD2
abundance: few
j_gene: TRBJ2-7
CDR3aa: CASSERQLADQSYEQYF
CDR3nt: TGTGCCAGCAGTGAAAGGCAACTAGCGGATCAATCCTACGAGCAGTACTTC

v_gene: TRBV2
d_gene: TRBD2
abundance: once
j_gene: TRBJ2-3
CDR3aa: CASSVVERGAYTDTQYF
CDR3nt: TGTGCCAGCAGTGTTGTCGAGCGGGGGGCCTACACAGATACGCAGTATTTT

v_gene: TRBV7-6
d_gene: TRBD1
abundance: once
j_gene: TRBJ1-2
CDR3aa: CASSLGGRGRQDGYTF
CDR3nt: TGTGCCAGCAGCTTAGGCGGCAGGGGGCGACAAGATGGCTACACCTTC

v_gene: TRBV6-5
d_gene: TRBD1
abundance: NA
j_gene: TRBJ2-2
CDR3aa: CAGRDRAGELFF
CDR3nt: TGTGCCGGCAGGGACAGGGCCGGGGAGCTGTTTTTT

v_gene: TRBV5-1
d_gene: NA
abundance: NA
j_gene: TRBJ1-5
CDR3aa: CASSLEGGAEPQHF
CDR3nt: TGCGCCAGCAGCTTGGAGGGCGGAGCGGAGCCCCAGCATTTT

v_gene: TRBV12-3/TRBV12-4
d_gene: NA
abundance: NA
j_gene: TRBJ1-1
CDR3aa: CASRWRVGGAFF
CDR3nt: TGTGCCAGCAGATGGAGGGTCGGGGGAGCTTTCTTT

v_gene: TRBV29-1
d_gene: NA
abundance: NA
j_gene: TRBJ2-5
CDR3aa: CSVDGTTGRMETQYF
CDR3nt: TGCAGCGTTGATGGGACAACCGGGCGGATGGAGACCCAGTACTTC

v_gene: TRBV7-2
d_gene: NA
abundance: NA
j_gene: TRBJ1-2
CDR3aa: CASSFSGSSYGYTF
CDR3nt: TGTGCCAGCAGCTTTTCCGGGTCCTCCTATGGCTACACCTTC

v_gene: TRBV7-9
d_gene: TRBD1
abundance: few
j_gene: TRBJ1-1
CDR3aa: CASSKTGVTEAFF
CDR3nt: TGTGCCAGCAGCAAAACAGGGGTAACTGAAGCTTTCTTT

v_gene: TRBV18
d_gene: TRBD1
abundance: NA
j_gene: TRBJ1-3
CDR3aa: CASSPSSVSTGWGNTIYF
CDR3nt: TGTGCCAGCTCACCAAGTTCGGTCTCGACAGGGTGGGGAAACACCATATATTTT